These 26 T cell receptor beta chains were sequenced from one sample in a study of blood T cell repertoires in COVID-19. Sequencing was performed with immunoSEQ multiplex PCR; in TCRdb, only in-frame clones are kept and a portion is missing. The table includes roughly 400,000 clones, over 75% detected once. The specimen was PBMCs or T cells enriched from blood (not recorded which). The receptor set was obtained from a young woman who had been exposed to COVID-19.

The chain couples TRBV7-3 to TRBJ2-1; 8 nucleotides match TRBD2. The CDR3 spans 15 residues. After removal of 5 bases from V and 6 bases from J, the junction contained 9 bases not matched to a gene. In germline, CDR1 is SGHTA, CDR2 FQGTGA. CDR3 in DNA: TGTGCCAGCAGCCCACAGGGACTAGTTGCCAATGAGCAGTTCTTC. Amino acids: CASSPQGLVANEQFF.

The rearrangement links TRBV10-2 to TRBJ2-3; the D gene is possibly TRBD2 (5 bases). Trimming removed 6 bases at V and 2 bases at J, with 12 bases between. The CDR3 is 14 amino acids. Germline V gene lookup returns CDR1 WSHSY and CDR2 SAAADI. CDR3 sequence reads: CASRAGPDTDTQYF. In DNA, the CDR3 is TGCGCCAGCAGGGCGGGCCCTGACACAGATACGCAGTATTTT.

J is TRBJ2-7 and V is TRBV3-1 (or the pseudogene TRBV3-2); D unclear. CDR3 length: 13 amino acids. Trimming left V 3 bases short and J 3 bases short, with 9 bases between. From germline, CDR1 is LGHDT and CDR2 YNNKEL (reference sequence). The CDR3 DNA is TGTGCCAGCAGCCACGACTTAGTCTACGAGCAGTACTTC. Translated: CASSHDLVYEQYF.

The chain links TRBV6-5 to TRBJ2-7; D is possibly TRBD1 (5 bases). Per germline, CDR1 MNHEY and CDR2 SVGAGI. There are 14 residues in the CDR3. Trimming removed 4 bases from V and 0 bases from J, with 10 bases in between. CDR3 in DNA: TGTGCCAGCAGTTTAGCTAGGGGCTCCTACGAGCAGTACTTC. Amino acid sequence: CASSLARGSYEQYF.

The chain carries TRBV5-6 and TRBJ2-7, with TRBD2 matching over 10 bases. V lost 4 bases to trimming and J lost 0 bases; unmatched junction nucleotides: 4. This CDR3 spans 15 amino acids. Germline V gene sequence: CDR1 SGHDT, CDR2 YYEEEE. This CDR3 reads CASSQGLASSYEQYF. The DNA for the CDR3 is TGTGCCAGCAGCCAGGGACTAGCGAGCTCCTACGAGCAGTACTTC. Combining the CDR3 with reference TRBV5-6 and TRBJ2-7 gives the whole variable domain DAGVTQSPTHLIKTRGQQVTLRCSPKSGHDTVSWYQQALGQGPQFIFQYYEEEERQRGNFPDRFSGHQFPNYSSELNVNALLLGDSALYLCASSQGLASSYEQYFGPGTRLTVT.

The chain has TRBV28 and TRBJ1-2, with 11 bases identical to TRBD1. With V trimmed by 3 bases and J by 4 bases, 7 bases remained unmatched. Germline CDR1 is MDHEN and CDR2 is SYDVKM. There are 16 residues in the CDR3. In DNA, the CDR3 is TGTGCCAGCAGTTTGGCGACGGGACAGGGGGGCTATGGCTACACCTTC. This codes for CASSLATGQGGYGYTF.

This clone was counted a single time. The rearrangement links TRBV9 to TRBJ2-2, with 12 bases matching TRBD1. J was trimmed by 4 bases and V by 0 bases; bases with no gene match: 4. Germline V CDR1 and CDR2: SGDLS, YYNGEE. The CDR3 totals 17 residues. CDR3 DNA: TGTGCCAGCAGCGTAGAGGGGACAGGGGGCAGCACCGGGGAGCTGTTTTTT. It codes for CASSVEGTGGSTGELFF.

The count of this clone is one. The rearrangement uses TRBV24-1 and TRBJ1-2; 7 bases are shared with TRBD1. This CDR3 has 16 amino acids. After removal of 2 bases from V and 7 bases from J, the junction contained 12 bases not matched to a gene. Germline CDR1 reads KGHDR; CDR2 reads SFDVKD. The CDR3 bases are TGTGCCACCAGTGATTATTCCGGCAGGGGGGCTTCTGGCTACACCTTC. The encoded protein is CATSDYSGRGASGYTF.

The chain couples TRBV5-6 to TRBJ1-1; 7 bases align to TRBD1. The CDR3 covers 15 residues. The junction had 8 bases not matched to a gene; V was cut back by 4 bases and J by 2 bases. Germline lookup yields CDR1 SGHDT and CDR2 YYEEEE. The CDR3 DNA follows: TGTGCCAGCAGCATAGGGACAGCGATAAACACTGAAGCTTTCTTT. It specifies CASSIGTAINTEAFF.

V and J are TRBV18 and TRBJ2-1, with D possibly TRBD2 on 7 matching bases. V was clipped by 5 bases and J by 0 bases, with 11 bases between them. This CDR3 region has 15 residues. Germline V CDR1 and CDR2: KGHSH, LQKENI. Written as DNA, the CDR3 is TGTGCCAGCTCAGAGGGGGGGAGCTCCTACAATGAGCAGTTCTTC. It codes for CASSEGGSSYNEQFF.

Comments on this clone: Different DNA sequences within this sample yield the same CDR3. The chain joins TRBV20-1 to TRBJ2-5; a weak D match, TRBD2 (5 bases). The germline V gene has CDR1 DFQATT and CDR2 SNEGSKA (reference sequence). Trimming pared 1 base from V and 5 bases from J, leaving 5 bases between. CDR3 length: 11 amino acids. In DNA form, the CDR3 reads TGCAGTGCTAGAGGGGAGGAGACCCAGTACTTC. This encodes CSARGEETQYF.

The chain joins TRBV2 to TRBJ1-5; tentative D call: TRBD1 (6 bases). The ends were cut back, 1 base at V and 1 base at J, with 11 bases in the middle. This CDR3 region has 16 residues. CDR1 SNHLY and CDR2 FYNNEI come from the germline V gene. CDR3 in amino acids: CASSEGAGGSNQPQHF. CDR3 DNA sequence: TGTGCCAGCAGTGAAGGGGCTGGGGGCAGCAATCAGCCCCAGCATTTT.

The chain carries TRBV2 and TRBJ1-5; D possibly corresponds to TRBD1 (5 bases). From germline, CDR1 is SNHLY and CDR2 FYNNEI. This CDR3 region has 14 residues. The V gene lost 6 bases and the J gene lost 4 bases, with 13 bases spanning the gap. The CDR3 loop is CASSPGGINQPQHF. The DNA for the CDR3 is TGTGCCAGCAGCCCTGGGGGGATTAATCAGCCCCAGCATTTT. The full variable domain, completed using reference TRBV2 and TRBJ1-5, is EPEVTQTPSHQVTQMGQEVILRCVPISNHLYFYWYRQILGQKVEFLVSFYNNEISEKSEIFDDQFSVERPDGSNFTLKIRSTKLEDSAMYFCASSPGGINQPQHFGDGTRLSIL.

V and J are TRBV18 and TRBJ1-5; tentative D call: TRBD1 (6 bases). The CDR3 length is 12 residues. The V end lost 6 bases, the J end lost 11 bases, and 14 bases lay between the germline ends. Per the germline V gene, CDR1 is KGHSH and CDR2 is LQKENI. CDR3 sequence (DNA): TGTGCCAGCTCTATGACAGGCCCATCCCAGCATTTT. It codes for CASSMTGPSQHF.

This clone was seen just once. This rearrangement joins TRBV5-1 to TRBJ1-2; 7 bases align to TRBD1. Germline assignment: CDR1 SGHRS and CDR2 YFSETQ. The V segment lost 4 bases and the J segment 8 bases; nucleotides outside the gene matches: 11. The CDR3 extends over 14 amino acids. CDR3 bases: TGCGCCAGCAGCGGACAGGACAGCTTTGGGGGCTACACCTTC. It codes for CASSGQDSFGGYTF.

This clone appeared a few times. The chain combines TRBV3-1 (or the pseudogene TRBV3-2) with TRBJ2-1, with 13 positions matching TRBD2. This CDR3 has 16 residues. Germline loops: CDR1 LGHDT, CDR2 YNNKEL (reference sequence). With V trimmed by 2 bases and J by 6 bases, 4 bases remained unmatched. In DNA, the CDR3 is TGTGCCAGCAGCCAACAGGGACTAGCGGGACCCAATGAGCAGTTCTTC. Protein product: CASSQQGLAGPNEQFF.

This rearrangement joins TRBV5-5 to TRBJ2-2; 8 bases are shared with TRBD2. This CDR3 comprises 15 residues. V dropped 1 base and J dropped 5; count of bases not matched to a gene: 4. The germline V gene has CDR1 SGHKS and CDR2 YYEKEE (reference sequence). The CDR3 is CASSLKTSGTGELFF. The CDR3 DNA reads TGTGCCAGCAGCTTGAAAACTAGCGGAACCGGGGAGCTGTTTTTT.

To note about this clone: Other nucleotide sequences in the sample specify the same CDR3. The chain joins TRBV5-1 to TRBJ1-2; D gene uncertain. Germline V gene sequence: CDR1 SGHRS, CDR2 YFSETQ. V dropped 0 bases and J dropped 0 bases, with 6 bases sitting between them. The CDR3 is 14 residues long. CDR3 in DNA: TGCGCCAGCAGCTTGGACAGCCCTAACTATGGCTACACCTTC. Its translation is CASSLDSPNYGYTF.

This CDR3 is CASRNRGRDEKLFF. CDR3 nucleotides: TGTGCCAGCAGGAACAGGGGACGGGATGAAAAACTGTTTTTT. The J gene is TRBJ1-4, the V gene TRBV19; TRBD1 aligns across 7 bases. The CDR3 contains 14 residues. The trim removed 9 bases at V and 6 bases at J, leaving 10 bases unmatched. Germline V gene sequence: CDR1 LNHDA, CDR2 SQIVND (reference sequence). The whole variable domain, filled in from reference TRBV19 and TRBJ1-4, reads DGGITQSPKYLFRKEGQNVTLSCEQNLNHDAMYWYRQDPGQGLRLIYYSQIVNDFQKGDIAEGYSVSREKKESFPLTVTSAQKNPTAFYLCASRNRGRDEKLFFGSGTQLSVL.

The chain joins TRBV5-1 to TRBJ1-5; 10 positions agree with TRBD1. Germline V CDR1 and CDR2: SGHRS, YFSETQ. The trim removed 4 bases at V and 4 bases at J, leaving 8 bases unmatched. The CDR3 spans 16 residues. CDR3 nucleotide sequence: TGCGCCAGCAGCATAGGGACAGGGGCAGGGAATCAGCCCCAGCATTTT. Its protein is CASSIGTGAGNQPQHF.

The chain uses TRBV5-1 and TRBJ1-2, with TRBD1 identical over 7 bases. The CDR3 covers 16 residues. Losses at the gene ends were 0 bases for V and 3 bases for J; bases not matched to a gene: 8. Germline assignment: CDR1 SGHRS and CDR2 YFSETQ. Here the CDR3 DNA reads TGCGCCAGCAGCTTGGGGTTTGGGCAGGGGGACTATGGCTACACCTTC. Amino acids: CASSLGFGQGDYGYTF.

This clone was seen just once. The CDR3 bases are TGTGCCAGCAGAAAGGACACCCGGTTCTCTGGAAACACCATATATTTT. Translated, it gives CASRKDTRFSGNTIYF. J is TRBJ1-3 and V is TRBV4-2, with a weak D call TRBD1 (5 bases). V lost 6 bases, J lost 0 bases, and 15 bases lay in between. This CDR3 is 16 amino acids long. Germline CDR1 and CDR2: LGHNA and YNFKEQ.

This rearrangement joins TRBV19 to TRBJ2-1, with TRBD1 matching 9 bases. Germline-derived CDR1 and CDR2 are LNHDA and SQIVND (reference sequence). V dropped 6 bases and J dropped 6; count of bases not matched to a gene: 9. This CDR3 has 15 amino acids. The CDR3 reads CASSIGQGTGNEQFF. CDR3 nucleotide sequence: TGTGCCAGTAGCATCGGACAGGGGACGGGCAATGAGCAGTTCTTC.

V is TRBV6-5 and J is TRBJ2-7, with D possibly TRBD1 on 6 matching bases. The CDR3 has 11 amino acids. V shed 8 bases and J shed 2 bases, with 7 bases lying between them. Germline V lookup: CDR1 MNHEY, CDR2 SVGAGI. CDR3 DNA: TGTGCCAGCCGGGACACCTACGAGCAGTACTTC. Its protein product is CASRDTYEQYF.

V is TRBV4-3 and J is TRBJ1-4; D might be TRBD1 (5 bases). Germline assignment: CDR1 LGHNA and CDR2 YSLEER. The CDR3 loop spans 15 amino acids. Trimming took off 0 bases at V and 7 bases at J, with 12 bases between the two ends. The CDR3 sequence is CASSQDWGGGEKLFF. The CDR3 DNA follows: TGCGCCAGCAGCCAAGATTGGGGGGGAGGTGAAAAACTGTTTTTT.

The V gene is TRBV24-1, the J gene TRBJ2-1; 7 bases align to TRBD1. Germline trimming cut 3 bases from V and 3 bases from J; bases unmatched to any gene: 7. The germline gives CDR1 KGHDR, CDR2 SFDVKD. The CDR3 totals 16 residues. For the CDR3, the DNA is TGTGCCACCAGTGATACCGGGACAGAAAGCTACAATGAGCAGTTCTTC. This sequence encodes CATSDTGTESYNEQFF.